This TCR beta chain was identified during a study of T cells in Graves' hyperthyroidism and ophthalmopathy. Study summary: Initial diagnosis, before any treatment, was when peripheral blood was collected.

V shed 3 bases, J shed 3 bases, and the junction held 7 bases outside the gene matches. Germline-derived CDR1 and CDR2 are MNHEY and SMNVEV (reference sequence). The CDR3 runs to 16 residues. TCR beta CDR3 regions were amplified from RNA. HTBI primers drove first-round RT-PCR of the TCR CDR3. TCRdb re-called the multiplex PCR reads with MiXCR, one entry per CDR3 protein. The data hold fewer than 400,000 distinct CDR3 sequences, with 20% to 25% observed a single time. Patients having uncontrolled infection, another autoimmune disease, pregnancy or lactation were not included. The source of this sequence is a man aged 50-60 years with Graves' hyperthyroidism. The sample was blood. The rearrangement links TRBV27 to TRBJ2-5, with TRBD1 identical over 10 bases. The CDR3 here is CASSFLTGTGEETQYF. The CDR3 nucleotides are TGTGCCAGCAGTTTTCTTACCGGGACAGGGGAAGAGACCCAGTACTTC.